This TCR beta chain was sequenced during a study of cytomegalovirus exposure and HLA in healthy donors. Study-wide findings and caveats: The investigators catalogued under 200 TCR beta chains as cytomegalovirus-associated.

Here immunoSEQ multiplex PCR was the method, and the copy in TCRdb shows in-frame clones only, minus some. The table shows hundreds of thousands of clones, with more than 75% occurring only once. This clone was picked up a small number of times. Its specificity is not known. Per germline, CDR1 LNHDA and CDR2 SQIVND (reference sequence). This CDR3 is built from 12 residues. V was trimmed by 7 bases and J by 2 bases, leaving 6 bases between them. The rearrangement links TRBV19 to TRBJ1-5; perhaps TRBD1 as D (5 bases). The sample was PBMCs. This clonotype was obtained from a woman aged 18-29 years in good health and CMV-seropositive. CDR3 sequence (DNA): TGTGCCAGTACCAGGGGCAATCAGCCCCAGCATTTT. It is translated as CASTRGNQPQHF.